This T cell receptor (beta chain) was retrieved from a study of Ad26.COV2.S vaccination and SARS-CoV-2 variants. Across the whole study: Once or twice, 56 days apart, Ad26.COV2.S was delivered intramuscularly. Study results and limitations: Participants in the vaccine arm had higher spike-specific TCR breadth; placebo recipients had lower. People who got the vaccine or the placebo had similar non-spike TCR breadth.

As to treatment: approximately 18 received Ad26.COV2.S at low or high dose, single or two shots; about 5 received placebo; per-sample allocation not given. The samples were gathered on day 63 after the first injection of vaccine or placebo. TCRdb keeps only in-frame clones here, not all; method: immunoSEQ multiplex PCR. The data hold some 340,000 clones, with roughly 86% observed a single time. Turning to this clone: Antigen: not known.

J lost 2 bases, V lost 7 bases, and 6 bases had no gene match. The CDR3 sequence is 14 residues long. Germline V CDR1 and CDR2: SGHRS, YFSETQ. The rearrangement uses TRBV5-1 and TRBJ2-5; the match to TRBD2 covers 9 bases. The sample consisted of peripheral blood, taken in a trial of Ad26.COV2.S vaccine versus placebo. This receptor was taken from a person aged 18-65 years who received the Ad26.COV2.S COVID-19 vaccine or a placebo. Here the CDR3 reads CASAPSGAQETQYF. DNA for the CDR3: TGCGCCAGCGCCCCTAGCGGGGCACAAGAGACCCAGTACTTC.